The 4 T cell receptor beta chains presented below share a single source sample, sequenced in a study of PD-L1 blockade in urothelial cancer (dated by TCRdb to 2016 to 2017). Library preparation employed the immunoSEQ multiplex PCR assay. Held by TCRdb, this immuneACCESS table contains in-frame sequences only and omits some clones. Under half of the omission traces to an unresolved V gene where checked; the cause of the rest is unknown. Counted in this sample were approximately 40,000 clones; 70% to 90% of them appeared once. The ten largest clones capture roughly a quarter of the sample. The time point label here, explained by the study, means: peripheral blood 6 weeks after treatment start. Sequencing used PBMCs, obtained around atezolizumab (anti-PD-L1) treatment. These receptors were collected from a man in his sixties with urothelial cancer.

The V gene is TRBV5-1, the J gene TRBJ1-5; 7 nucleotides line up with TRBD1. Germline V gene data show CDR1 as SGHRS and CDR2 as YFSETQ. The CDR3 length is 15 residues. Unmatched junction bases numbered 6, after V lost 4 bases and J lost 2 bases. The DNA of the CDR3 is TGCGCCAGCAGCATAGGGACAGACGGCAATCAGCCCCAGCATTTT. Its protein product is CASSIGTDGNQPQHF. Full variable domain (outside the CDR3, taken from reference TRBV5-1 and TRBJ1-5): KAGVTQTPRYLIKTRGQQVTLSCSPISGHRSVSWYQQTPGQGLQFLFEYFSETQRNKGNFPGRFSGRQFSNSRSEMNVSTLELGDSALYLCASSIGTDGNQPQHFGDGTRLSIL.

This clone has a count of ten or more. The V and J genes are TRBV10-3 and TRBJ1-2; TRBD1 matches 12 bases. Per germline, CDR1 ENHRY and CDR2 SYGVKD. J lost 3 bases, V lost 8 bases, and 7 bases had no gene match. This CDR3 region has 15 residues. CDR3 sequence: CAIRDRGRGDYGYTF. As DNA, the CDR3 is TGTGCCATCCGGGACAGGGGGCGCGGCGACTATGGCTACACCTTC.

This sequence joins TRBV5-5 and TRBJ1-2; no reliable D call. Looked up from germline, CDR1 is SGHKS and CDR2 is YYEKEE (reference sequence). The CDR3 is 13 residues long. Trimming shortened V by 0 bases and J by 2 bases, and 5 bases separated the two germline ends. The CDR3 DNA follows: TGTGCCAGCAGCTTGGACCAGAACTATGGCTACACCTTC. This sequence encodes CASSLDQNYGYTF.

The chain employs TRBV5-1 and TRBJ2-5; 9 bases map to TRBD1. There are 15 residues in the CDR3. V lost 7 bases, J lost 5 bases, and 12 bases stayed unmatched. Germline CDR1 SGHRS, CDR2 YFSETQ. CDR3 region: CASGRVGTGFETQYF. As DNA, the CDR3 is TGCGCCAGCGGTCGGGTCGGGACAGGGTTTGAGACCCAGTACTTC. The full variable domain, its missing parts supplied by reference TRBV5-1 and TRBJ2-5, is KAGVTQTPRYLIKTRGQQVTLSCSPISGHRSVSWYQQTPGQGLQFLFEYFSETQRNKGNFPGRFSGRQFSNSRSEMNVSTLELGDSALYLCASGRVGTGFETQYFGPGTRLLVL.